This T cell receptor (beta chain) was recorded in a study of OX40 agonist ivuxolimab in advanced cancers. Study details: Every 2 weeks, patients received ivuxolimab intravenously, dosed at 0.01 to 10 mg/kg.

As concerns this clone: The antigen is undetermined.

Study results and caveats: Blood T cells, both CD4+ and CD8+, expanded clonally by week 6 at 0.1 to 3.0 mg/kg.

Assay: immunoSEQ multiplex PCR; the TCRdb copy retains only in-frame clones and omits some. The sample lists under 90,000 clones, approximately 90% seen once, with roughly 0.89% in the top ten. This sequence was found in an adult with an advanced solid tumor such as melanoma, head and neck, liver or kidney cancer. Sequences were derived from CD4+ or CD8+ T cells sorted from blood, sampled in a trial of the OX40 agonist ivuxolimab.

In nucleotides, the CDR3 is TGCGCCAGCTGGGTGGGCGATGTCACAGATACGCAGTATTTT. Protein sequence: CASWVGDVTDTQYF. The J gene is TRBJ2-3, the V gene TRBV5-1; D ambiguous. V was clipped by 7 bases and J by 2 bases, with 14 bases between them. The CDR3 is made up of 14 amino acids. The germline gives CDR1 SGHRS, CDR2 YFSETQ.